A single TCR beta chain is shown here with its context. The trim removed 6 bases at V and 4 bases at J, leaving 7 bases unmatched. Germline CDR1 LNHDA, CDR2 SQIVND (reference sequence). CDR3 length: 15 amino acids. The sample comes from a study of blood T cell repertoires in COVID-19. About the study: PBMCs, B-cell-depleted T cells, or T cells were the source of the cDNA or gDNA that made up the material.

The participants were between about 18 and 90 years old and came from some 23 US areas. Donors in Cohort 3 counted as recovered after two negative PCRs, clearance, or symptom resolution. Per the original methods: The assay estimated nucleated cells by amplifying reference gene primers. The data were produced by immunoSEQ multiplex PCR, yet TCRdb's version contains in-frame clones alone and is incomplete. For V, J and clone size, that table is used; D and trimming come from the DNA. The sample consists of over 200,000 clones, 85% to 90% of them appearing once. The sequence derives from a man aged 18 to 30 who had recovered from COVID-19. The specimen sequenced was PBMCs or T cells enriched from blood (not recorded which). This chain uses TRBV19 with TRBJ1-5, with TRBD1 matching over 9 bases. CDR3 sequence (DNA): TGTGCCAGTAGCAACTATGGGACAGGGAATCAGCCCCAGCATTTT. It encodes CASSNYGTGNQPQHF. The whole variable domain, filled in from reference TRBV19 and TRBJ1-5, reads DGGITQSPKYLFRKEGQNVTLSCEQNLNHDAMYWYRQDPGQGLRLIYYSQIVNDFQKGDIAEGYSVSREKKESFPLTVTSAQKNPTAFYLCASSNYGTGNQPQHFGDGTRLSIL.